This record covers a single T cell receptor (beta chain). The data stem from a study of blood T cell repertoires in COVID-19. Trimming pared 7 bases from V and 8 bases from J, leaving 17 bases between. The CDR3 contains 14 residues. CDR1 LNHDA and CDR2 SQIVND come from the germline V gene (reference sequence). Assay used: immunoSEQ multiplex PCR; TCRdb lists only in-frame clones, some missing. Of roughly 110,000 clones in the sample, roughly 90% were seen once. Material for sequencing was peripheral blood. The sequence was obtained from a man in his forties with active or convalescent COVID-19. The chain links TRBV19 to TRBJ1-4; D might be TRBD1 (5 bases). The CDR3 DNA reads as TGTGCCAGTACCTCCAGGGAAAAAAGAGAAAAACTGTTTTTT. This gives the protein CASTSREKREKLFF.